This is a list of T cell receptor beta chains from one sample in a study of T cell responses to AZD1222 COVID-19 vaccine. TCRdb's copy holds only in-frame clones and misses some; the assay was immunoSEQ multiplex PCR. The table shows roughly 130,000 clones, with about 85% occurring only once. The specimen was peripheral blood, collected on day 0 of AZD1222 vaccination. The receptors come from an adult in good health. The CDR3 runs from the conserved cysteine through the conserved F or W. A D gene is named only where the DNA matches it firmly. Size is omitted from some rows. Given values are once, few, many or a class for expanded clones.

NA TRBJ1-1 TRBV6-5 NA CASSYRGSPEAFF TGTGCCAGCAGTTACAGGGGGTCCCCTGAAGCTTTCTTT
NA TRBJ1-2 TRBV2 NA CASEPQGRAGGYTF TGTGCCAGCGAGCCCCAGGGCAGGGCGGGGGGCTACACCTTC
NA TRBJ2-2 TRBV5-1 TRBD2 CASSLEGLARGTGELFF TGCGCCAGCAGCTTGGAAGGACTAGCGAGGGGTACCGGGGAGCTGTTTTTT
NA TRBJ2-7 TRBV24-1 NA CATSDRDSVSYEQYF TGTGCCACCAGTGATCGGGACTCCGTCTCCTACGAGCAGTACTTC
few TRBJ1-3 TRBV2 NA CASSEPRSGNTIYF TGTGCCAGCAGTGAACCCCGCTCTGGAAACACCATATATTTT
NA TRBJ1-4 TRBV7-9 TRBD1 CASSLAKGAANEKLFF TGTGCCAGCAGCTTAGCAAAGGGGGCGGCTAATGAAAAACTGTTTTTT
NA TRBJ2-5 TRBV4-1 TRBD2 CASSQDRGLAGKETQYF TGCGCCAGCAGCCAAGATCGGGGACTAGCGGGGAAAGAGACCCAGTACTTC
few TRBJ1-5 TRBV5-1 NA CASSLAAGESPQHF TGCGCCAGCAGCTTGGCAGCAGGAGAGTCGCCCCAGCATTTT
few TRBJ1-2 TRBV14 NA CASSQDHPLGSYTF TGTGCCAGCAGCCAAGATCACCCCTTAGGGAGCTACACCTTC
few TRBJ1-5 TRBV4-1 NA CASSQDLGIGQPQHF TGCGCCAGCAGCCAAGATTTGGGGATTGGTCAGCCCCAGCATTTT
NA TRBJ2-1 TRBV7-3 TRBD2 CASSPTPGLAGINEQFF TGTGCCAGCAGCCCAACCCCCGGACTAGCGGGCATCAATGAGCAGTTCTTC
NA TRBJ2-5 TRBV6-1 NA CASSDRWPQETQYF TGTGCCAGCAGTGATCGGTGGCCACAAGAGACCCAGTACTTC
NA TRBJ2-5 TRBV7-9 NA CASSLGRGTQETQYF TGTGCCAGCAGCTTAGGTAGAGGGACTCAAGAGACCCAGTACTTC
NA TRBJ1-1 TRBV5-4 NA CASSPRAGAMNTEAFF TGTGCCAGCAGCCCTCGGGCAGGAGCTATGAACACTGAAGCTTTCTTT
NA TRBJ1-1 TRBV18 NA CASSPPGVSWAFF TGTGCCAGCTCACCACCGGGAGTGAGCTGGGCTTTCTTT
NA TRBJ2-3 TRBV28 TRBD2 CASRRTSGRPTDTQYF TGTGCCAGCAGACGGACTAGCGGGAGACCCACAGATACGCAGTATTTT
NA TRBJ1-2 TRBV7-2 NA CASSLAGRYGYTF TGTGCCAGCAGCTTAGCAGGGAGATACGGCTACACCTTC
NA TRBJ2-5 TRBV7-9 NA CASSLWRGREETQYF TGTGCCAGCAGCTTATGGCGTGGCAGAGAAGAGACCCAGTACTTC
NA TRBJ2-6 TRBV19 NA CASSIAPGSSGANVLTF TGTGCCAGTAGTATAGCCCCAGGGTCCTCTGGGGCCAACGTCCTGACTTTC
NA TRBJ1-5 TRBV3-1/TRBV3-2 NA CASSQALQDAQPQHF TGTGCCAGCAGCCAAGCGCTGCAAGACGCTCAGCCCCAGCATTTT
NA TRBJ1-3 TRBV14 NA CASSAQFSGNTIYF TGTGCCAGCAGCGCACAATTCTCTGGAAACACCATATATTTT
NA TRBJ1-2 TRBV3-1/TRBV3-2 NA CASSQDREHGYTF TGTGCCAGCAGCCAAGACAGGGAGCATGGCTACACCTTC
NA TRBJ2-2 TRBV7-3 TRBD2 CASSLAGVRTGELFF TGTGCCAGCAGCTTAGCGGGGGTACGGACCGGGGAGCTGTTTTTT
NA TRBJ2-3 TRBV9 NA CASSVNPVGDTQYF TGTGCCAGCAGCGTAAACCCTGTTGGAGATACGCAGTATTTT
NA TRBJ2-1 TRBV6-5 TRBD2 CAIPGGGGFNEQFF TGTGCCATCCCAGGCGGGGGGGGTTTCAATGAGCAGTTCTTC
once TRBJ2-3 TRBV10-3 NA CATGGRTDTQYF TGTGCCACCGGCGGCCGAACAGATACGCAGTATTTT
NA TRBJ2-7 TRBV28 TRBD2 CASSPGLAGPYEQYF TGTGCCAGCAGCCCTGGACTAGCGGGGCCTTACGAGCAGTACTTC
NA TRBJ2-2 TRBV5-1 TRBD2 CASSLYASGEGPTGELFF TGCGCCAGCAGCTTGTACGCCTCCGGGGAGGGGCCCACCGGGGAGCTGTTTTTT
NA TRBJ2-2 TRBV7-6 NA CASSRDGAVTGELFF TGTGCCAGCAGCCGCGACGGAGCCGTCACCGGGGAGCTGTTTTTT
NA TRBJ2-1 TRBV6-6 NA CASSHRGRQKNYNEQFF TGTGCCAGCAGTCACCGAGGTAGACAGAAAAACTACAATGAGCAGTTCTTC
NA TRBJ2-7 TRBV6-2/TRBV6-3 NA CASTPGAYEQYF TGTGCCAGCACCCCGGGGGCCTACGAGCAGTACTTC
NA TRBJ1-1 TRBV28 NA CASSLPLNTEAFF TGTGCCAGCAGTTTGCCCCTGAACACTGAAGCTTTCTTT
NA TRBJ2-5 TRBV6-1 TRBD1 CASTEGTGGRETQYF TGTGCCAGCACCGAGGGGACAGGGGGACGAGAGACCCAGTACTTC
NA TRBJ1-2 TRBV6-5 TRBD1 CASSYSTGNYGYTF TGTGCCAGCAGTTATTCGACAGGGAACTATGGCTACACCTTC
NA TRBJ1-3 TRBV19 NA CASSPTVSSGNTIYF TGTGCCAGTAGCCCAACAGTTAGCTCTGGAAACACCATATATTTT
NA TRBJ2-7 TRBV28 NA CASGGDSSYEQYF TGTGCCAGCGGTGGAGACTCATCCTACGAGCAGTACTTC
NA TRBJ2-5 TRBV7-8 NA CASSLSPRYF TGTGCCAGCAGCTTAAGTCCCCGGTACTTC
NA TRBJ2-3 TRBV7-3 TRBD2 CASSLRPGLAGATDTQYF TGTGCCAGCAGCTTAAGGCCCGGGCTAGCGGGGGCCACAGATACGCAGTATTTT
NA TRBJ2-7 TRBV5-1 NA CASSRTILGPSGEQYF TGCGCCAGCAGTCGTACAATATTGGGACCCAGTGGCGAGCAGTACTTC
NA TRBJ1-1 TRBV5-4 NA CASLDPHQNTEAFF TGTGCCAGCCTAGACCCACACCAGAACACTGAAGCTTTCTTT
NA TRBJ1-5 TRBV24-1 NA CATSDLPPGRRMGNQPQHF TGTGCCACCAGTGATTTGCCGCCAGGGCGAAGAATGGGCAATCAGCCCCAGCATTTT
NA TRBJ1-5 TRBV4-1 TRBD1 CASSPGGRGRGQPQHF TGCGCCAGCAGCCCGGGGGGCAGGGGGCGAGGGCAGCCCCAGCATTTT
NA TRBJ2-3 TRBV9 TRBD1 CASSVSTGVTDTQYF TGTGCCAGCAGCGTTTCTACAGGGGTAACAGATACGCAGTATTTT
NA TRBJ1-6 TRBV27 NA CASSFGAGVSPLHF TGTGCCAGCAGTTTCGGTGCAGGGGTGTCACCCCTCCACTTT
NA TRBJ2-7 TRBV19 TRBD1 CASSIRDRGRYEQYF TGTGCCAGTAGTATCCGGGACAGGGGTCGGTACGAGCAGTACTTC
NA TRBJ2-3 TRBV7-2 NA CASSLGGTDTQYF TGTGCCAGCAGCTTGGGCGGCACAGATACGCAGTATTTT
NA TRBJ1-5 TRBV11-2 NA CASSLGGNSNQPQHF TGTGCCAGCAGCTTAGGGGGTAATAGCAATCAGCCCCAGCATTTT
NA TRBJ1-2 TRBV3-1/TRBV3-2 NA CASSQEEGRKFHGYTF TGTGCCAGCAGCCAAGAGGAGGGCAGGAAATTCCATGGCTACACCTTC
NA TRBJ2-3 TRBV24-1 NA CATSSQGTLSTDTQYF TGTGCCACCAGTTCCCAGGGGACACTAAGCACAGATACGCAGTATTTT
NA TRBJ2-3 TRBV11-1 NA CASSPRQGLTDTQYF TGTGCCAGCAGCCCGAGACAGGGACTCACAGATACGCAGTATTTT
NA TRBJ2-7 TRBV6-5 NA CASKSLVEREQYF TGTGCCAGCAAGAGCTTGGTGGAGCGGGAGCAGTACTTC
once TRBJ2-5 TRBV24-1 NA CATRSPGETQYF TGTGCCACCCGGAGCCCTGGGGAGACCCAGTACTTC
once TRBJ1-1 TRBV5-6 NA CASSLSIARTVMNTEAFF TGTGCCAGCAGCTTGTCAATTGCCCGGACAGTCATGAACACTGAAGCTTTCTTT
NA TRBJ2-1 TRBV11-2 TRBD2 CASSHWTSGGNNEQFF TGTGCCAGCAGCCATTGGACTAGCGGGGGGAACAATGAGCAGTTCTTC